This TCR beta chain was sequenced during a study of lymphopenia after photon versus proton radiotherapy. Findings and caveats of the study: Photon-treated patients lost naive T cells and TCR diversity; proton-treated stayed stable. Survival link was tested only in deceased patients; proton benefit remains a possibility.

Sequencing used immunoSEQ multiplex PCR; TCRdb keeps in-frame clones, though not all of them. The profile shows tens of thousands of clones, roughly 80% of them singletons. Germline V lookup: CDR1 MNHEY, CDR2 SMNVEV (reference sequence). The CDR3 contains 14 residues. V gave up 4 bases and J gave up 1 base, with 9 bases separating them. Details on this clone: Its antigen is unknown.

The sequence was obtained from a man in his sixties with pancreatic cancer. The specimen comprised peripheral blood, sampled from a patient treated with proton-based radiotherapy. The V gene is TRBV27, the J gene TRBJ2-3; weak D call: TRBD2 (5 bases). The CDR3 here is CASSSGLRTDTQYF. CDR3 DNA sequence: TGTGCCAGCAGTTCCGGACTCCGCACAGATACGCAGTATTTT.